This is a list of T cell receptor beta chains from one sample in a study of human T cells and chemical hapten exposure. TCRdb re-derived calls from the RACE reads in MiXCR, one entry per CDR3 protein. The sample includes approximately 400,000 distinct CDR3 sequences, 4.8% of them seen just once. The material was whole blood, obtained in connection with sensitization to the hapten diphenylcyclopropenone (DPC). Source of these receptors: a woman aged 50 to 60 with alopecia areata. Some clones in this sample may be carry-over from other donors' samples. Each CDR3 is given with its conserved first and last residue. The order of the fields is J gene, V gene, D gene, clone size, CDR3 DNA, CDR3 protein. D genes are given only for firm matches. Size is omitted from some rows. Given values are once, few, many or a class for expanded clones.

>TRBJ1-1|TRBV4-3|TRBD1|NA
TGCGCCAGCAGCCAAGATCTTTTAGGACAGGGGGCTAGCAGTGAAGCTTTCTTT
CASSQDLLGQGASSEAFF
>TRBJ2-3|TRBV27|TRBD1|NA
TGTGCCAGCAGTTTCACAGGGGGCGTTAACACAGATACGCAGTATTTT
CASSFTGGVNTDTQYF
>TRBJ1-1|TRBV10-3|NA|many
TGTGCCATCAGGGGGGGTACTGAAGCTTTCTTT
CAIRGGTEAFF
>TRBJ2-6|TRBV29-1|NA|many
TGCAGCGTCGCCGACAAGACTGGGGCCAACGTCCTGACTTTC
CSVADKTGANVLTF
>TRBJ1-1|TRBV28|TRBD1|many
TGTGCCAGCAGCTACGCCGACAGGGACTCTGAAGCTTTCTTT
CASSYADRDSEAFF
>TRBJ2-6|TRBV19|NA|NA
TGTGCCAGTAGTATTCCCAGCCGCTCTGGGGCCAACGTCCTGACTTTC
CASSIPSRSGANVLTF
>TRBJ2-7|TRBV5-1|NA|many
TGCGCCAGCAGCTTGGGCCCACTGGGGGCCTACGAGCAGTACTTC
CASSLGPLGAYEQYF
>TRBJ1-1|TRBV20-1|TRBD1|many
TGCAGTGCGGAGGACAGGGGGAGTACTGAAGCTTTCTTT
CSAEDRGSTEAFF
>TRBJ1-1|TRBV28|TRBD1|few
TGTGCCAGCAGTTTACCCGGGACAGGGAAGACTGAAGCTTTCTTT
CASSLPGTGKTEAFF
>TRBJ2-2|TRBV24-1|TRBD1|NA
TGTGCCACCAGGGGACAGGGTGACACCGGGGAGCTGTTTTTT
CATRGQGDTGELFF
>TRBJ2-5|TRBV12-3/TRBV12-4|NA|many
TGTGCCAGCAGTTTTAGCGGACAAGAGACCCAGTACTTC
CASSFSGQETQYF
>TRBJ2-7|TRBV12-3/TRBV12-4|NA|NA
TGTGCCAGCAGTCCCTCCCGACAGGCGGGGAACGAGCAGTACTTC
CASSPSRQAGNEQYF
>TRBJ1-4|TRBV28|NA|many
TGTGCCAGCTCACCCGGGGAGGAGGTGAGGGAAAAACTGTTTTTT
CASSPGEEVREKLFF
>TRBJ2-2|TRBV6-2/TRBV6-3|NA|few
TGTGCCAGCAGGGCCAGTCAACTCACCGGGGAGCTGTTTTTT
CASRASQLTGELFF
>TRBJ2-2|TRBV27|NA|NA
TGTGCCAGCAGTTTACTCACAACGAACACCGGGGAGCTGTTTTTT
CASSLLTTNTGELFF
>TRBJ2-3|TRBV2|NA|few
TGTGCCAGCGACAGGGGAGGGACAGATACGCAGTATTTT
CASDRGGTDTQYF
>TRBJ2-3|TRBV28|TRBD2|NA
TGTGCCAGCAGTTTATGGGGGAGGGGCACAGATACGCAGTATTTT
CASSLWGRGTDTQYF
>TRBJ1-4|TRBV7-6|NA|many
TGTGCCAGCAGCTTAGCTACTGGGAACGAAAAACTGTTTTTT
CASSLATGNEKLFF
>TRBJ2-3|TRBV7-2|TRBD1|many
TGTGCCAGCAGCCCAGGGACAGGGGGAAATACGCAGTATTTT
CASSPGTGGNTQYF
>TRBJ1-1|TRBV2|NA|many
TGTGCCAGCTTTGGGGGGAACACTGAAGCTTTCTTT
CASFGGNTEAFF
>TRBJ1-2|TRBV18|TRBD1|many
TGTGCCAGCTCACCTCCGGGACAGGGGCACTATGGCTACACCTTC
CASSPPGQGHYGYTF
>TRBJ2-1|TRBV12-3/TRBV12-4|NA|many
TGTGCCAGCAGGCCGCGGAAACTAACCTACAATGAGCAGTTCTTC
CASRPRKLTYNEQFF
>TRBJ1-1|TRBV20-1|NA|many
TGCAGTGCGATGCCCAATGTTAAGACCGCTGAAGCTTTCTTT
CSAMPNVKTAEAFF
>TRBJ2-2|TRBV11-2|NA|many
TGTGCCAGCAGCTTAGATCTCCCCCCCGGGGAGCTGTTTTTT
CASSLDLPPGELFF
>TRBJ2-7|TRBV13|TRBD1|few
TGTGCCAGCAGTTCCAGGGGGAGCTACGAGCAGTACTTC
CASSSRGSYEQYF
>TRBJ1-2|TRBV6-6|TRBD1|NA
TGTGCCAGCAGAGATACAGGGGGAAGCTATGGCTACACCTTC
CASRDTGGSYGYTF
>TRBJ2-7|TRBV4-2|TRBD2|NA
TGTGCCAGCAGCCCTGGTACGGCTAGCGGGGGTTTCTGGCAGTACTTC
CASSPGTASGGFWQYF
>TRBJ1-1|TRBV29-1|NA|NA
TGCAGCGTTGAAGATATGGCCCCGGTCTTT
CSVEDMAPVF
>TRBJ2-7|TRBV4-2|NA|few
TGTGCCAGCAGCCAAGATGGAAGCAGGGGCTACGAGCAGTACTTC
CASSQDGSRGYEQYF
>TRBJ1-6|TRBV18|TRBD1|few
TGTGCCAGCTCACCACGAACAGGGGATTCACCCCTCCACTTT
CASSPRTGDSPLHF
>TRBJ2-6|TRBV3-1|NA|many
TGTGCCAGCAGCCAAGGAACTACCGTCTCTGGGGCCAACGTCCTGACTTTC
CASSQGTTVSGANVLTF
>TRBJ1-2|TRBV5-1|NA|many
TGCGCCAGCAGCCTGACAATGAACTATGGCTACACCTTC
CASSLTMNYGYTF
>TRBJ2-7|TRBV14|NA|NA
TGTGCCAGCAGCCAAGCTGGGTGGGGGTACGAGCAGTACTTC
CASSQAGWGYEQYF
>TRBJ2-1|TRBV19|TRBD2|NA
TGTGCCAGTAGTATAGAAGCTAGCGGGAGGGGTGAGCAGTTCTTC
CASSIEASGRGEQFF
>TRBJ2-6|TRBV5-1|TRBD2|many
TGCGCCAGCAGCCAGACTAGCGGGAAGAGTTTGGCCAACGTCCTGACTTTC
CASSQTSGKSLANVLTF
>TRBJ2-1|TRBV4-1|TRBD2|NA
TGCGCCAGCAGCCAGGACCAGACTAGCGGGGGGCGGGATGAGCAGTTCTTC
CASSQDQTSGGRDEQFF
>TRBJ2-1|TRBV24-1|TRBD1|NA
TGTGCCACCAGTGATGGACAGGGGAGTCGCAATGAGCAGTTCTTC
CATSDGQGSRNEQFF
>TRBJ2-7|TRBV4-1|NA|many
TGCGCCAGCAGCCAAGCAGTGTTCGGGACTCAAAGGGACGAGCAGTACTTC
CASSQAVFGTQRDEQYF
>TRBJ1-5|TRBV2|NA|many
TGTGCCAGCAGGTTGGGCCCCTCCAATCAGCCCCAGCATTTT
CASRLGPSNQPQHF
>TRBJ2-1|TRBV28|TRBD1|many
TGTGCCAGCAGTCCAACACAGGGGGATGGGTACAATGAGCAGTTCTTC
CASSPTQGDGYNEQFF
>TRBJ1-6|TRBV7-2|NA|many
TGTGCCAGCTCCTTCAGGGGACGGATCTCCTATAATTCACCCCTCCACTTT
CASSFRGRISYNSPLHF
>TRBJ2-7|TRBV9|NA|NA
TGTGCCAGCAGCGTAGCTGGGGCTCCCCAGTCCGAGCAGTACTTC
CASSVAGAPQSEQYF
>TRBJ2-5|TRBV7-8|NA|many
TGTGCCAGCAGCTTAGAACCTAGCCCGTTTCAAGAGACCCAGTACTTC
CASSLEPSPFQETQYF
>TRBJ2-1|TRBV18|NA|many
TGTGCCAGCTCACCAATGATAGGGGGGAGCGACAATGAGCAGTTCTTC
CASSPMIGGSDNEQFF
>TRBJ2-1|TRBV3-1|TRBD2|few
TGTGCCAGCAGCCAAACTAGCGAGGGGTACAATGAGCAGTTCTTC
CASSQTSEGYNEQFF
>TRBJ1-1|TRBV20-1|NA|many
TGCAGTGCTAGAAACTTTTGGGACACTGAAGCTTTCTTT
CSARNFWDTEAFF
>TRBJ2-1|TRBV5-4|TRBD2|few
TGTGCCAGCAGCTCGCCCCTCCCTAGCGGGAGCTCCTACAATGAGCAGTTCTTC
CASSSPLPSGSSYNEQFF
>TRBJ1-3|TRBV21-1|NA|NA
TGTGCCAGCAGACGGAGGGCAGGAAACACCATATATTTT
CASRRRAGNTIYF
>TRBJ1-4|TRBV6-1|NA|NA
TGTGCCAGCAGTGGCTTAGGGGGGACTAATGAAAAACTGTTTTTT
CASSGLGGTNEKLFF
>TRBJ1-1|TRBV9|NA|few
TGTGCCAGCAGCACCGGGGAGGGTTTCACTGAAGCTTTCTTT
CASSTGEGFTEAFF
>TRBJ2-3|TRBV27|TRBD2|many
TGTGCCAGCAGTTTAATTAGCGGGGAGGGGCCAGATACGCAGTATTTT
CASSLISGEGPDTQYF
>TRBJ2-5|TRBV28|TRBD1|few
TGTGCCAGCAGTGCCATCCGAGACAGGGGGCGAGAGACCCAGTACTTC
CASSAIRDRGRETQYF
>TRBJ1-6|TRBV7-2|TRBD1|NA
TGTGCCAGCAGCCCTGGGACAGGGGGCGATTCACCCCTCCACTTT
CASSPGTGGDSPLHF
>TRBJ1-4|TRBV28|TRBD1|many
TGTGCCAGCAGCCCTCCTAGACAGGGCCATGAAAAACTGTTTTTT
CASSPPRQGHEKLFF